This entry lists 32 T cell receptor beta chains sequenced from one sample in a study of T cells in narcolepsy. The data were produced by immunoSEQ multiplex PCR, yet TCRdb's version contains in-frame clones alone and is incomplete. The table has 30,000 to 45,000 clones, about 85% seen once. Sequenced sample: CD45RA- memory CD4+ T cells from PBMCs. These receptors were collected from a human donor with narcolepsy.

This chain connects TRBV15 to TRBJ1-2; perhaps TRBD1 as D (5 bases). This CDR3 region has 14 residues. The V gene's germline CDR1 is LNHNV and CDR2 YYDKDF (reference sequence). V was trimmed by 3 bases and J by 4 bases, leaving 12 bases between them. DNA of the CDR3: TGTGCCACCAGCAGCGGGGGTTCTGTCTATGGCTACACCTTC. Its protein is CATSSGGSVYGYTF.

The chain employs TRBV15 and TRBJ2-5; 7 nucleotides agree with TRBD1. The germline CDR1 and CDR2 sequences are LNHNV and YYDKDF (reference sequence). This CDR3 comprises 14 residues. Trimming at V came to 4 bases and at J to 5 bases, leaving 7 bases not matched to a gene. This CDR3 reads CATSKRQGWETQYF. The CDR3 DNA follows: TGTGCCACCAGCAAAAGACAGGGATGGGAGACCCAGTACTTC.

For the CDR3, the DNA is TGTGCCAGCAGCTTGAGGGGGGGCCCTACAGATACGCAGTATTTT. Its translation is CASSLRGGPTDTQYF. The chain joins TRBV5-6 to TRBJ2-3; perhaps TRBD2 as D (7 bases). V lost 1 base, J lost 3 bases, and 12 bases lay in between. The CDR3 extends over 15 amino acids. The germline gives CDR1 SGHDT, CDR2 YYEEEE.

V is TRBV7-9 and J is TRBJ1-5; 7 bases map to TRBD1. The CDR3 consists of 17 residues. The V gene end was trimmed by 5 bases and the J gene end by 6 bases; junction bases not matched to a gene: 16. Germline lookup yields CDR1 SEHNR and CDR2 FQNEAQ (reference sequence). As DNA, the CDR3 is TGTGCCAGCAGCCCCCAACCGACAGGGAGAGGAAGTCAGCCCCAGCATTTT. This encodes CASSPQPTGRGSQPQHF.

This clone was recorded a few times. The chain carries TRBV6-4 and TRBJ1-5; D possibly corresponds to TRBD1 (5 bases). V lost 8 bases and J 3 bases, leaving 11 bases between the germline ends. CDR3 length: 13 amino acids. CDR1 is MRHNA and CDR2 is SNTAGT in the germline V gene. As DNA, the CDR3 is TGTGCCAGCCCACAGGTGTCCAATCAGCCCCAGCATTTT. Its protein is CASPQVSNQPQHF.

This chain joins TRBV7-2 and TRBJ2-2; 7 bases fit TRBD1. CDR3 length equals 14 residues. Germline CDR1 and CDR2: SGHTA and FQGNSA. J lost 6 bases, V lost 2 bases, and 3 bases had no gene match. DNA for the CDR3: TGTGCCAGCAGCTTAACCCAGGGGGCCGGGGAGCTGTTTTTT. As protein: CASSLTQGAGELFF. The variable domain in full, with the rest retrieved from reference TRBV7-2 and TRBJ2-2, is GAGVSQSPSNKVTEKGKDVELRCDPISGHTALYWYRQSLGQGLEFLIYFQGNSAPDKSGLPSDRFSAERTGGSVSTLTIQRTQQEDSAVYLCASSLTQGAGELFFGEGSRLTVL.

This clone was observed once. This chain connects TRBV23-1 to TRBJ2-2; perhaps TRBD1 as D (6 bases). TRBV23-1 is an open reading frame, and its role is uncertain. The V gene lost 1 base and the J gene lost 1 base, with 10 bases spanning the gap. The CDR3 extends over 16 amino acids. The DNA of the CDR3 is TGCGCCAGCAGTCAATTTCAGGGACAGAACACCGGGGAGCTGTTTTTT. It encodes CASSQFQGQNTGELFF.

The V gene is TRBV7-2, the J gene TRBJ2-6; no clear D gene. Deletions cut 7 bases from V and 2 bases from J, with 12 bases between. From germline, CDR1 is SGHTA and CDR2 FQGNSA. The CDR3 runs 15 residues. CDR3 nucleotide sequence: TGTGCCAGCACCCGTACCGTCACTGGGGCCAACGTCCTGACTTTC. Translation gives CASTRTVTGANVLTF.

Turning to this clone: This specimen includes other DNA sequences encoding the same CDR3. The chain carries TRBV21-1 and TRBJ1-1; TRBD1 is the table's D call, not checked against the DNA. TRBV21-1 is labeled a pseudogene. This CDR3 spans 14 amino acids. In DNA, the CDR3 is TGTGCCAGCAGACCGTGGACAGGGGTCACTGAAGCTTTCTTT. This codes for CASRPWTGVTEAFF.

The chain joins TRBV29-1 to TRBJ2-3; the match to TRBD2 covers 14 bases. CDR1 and CDR2 (germline): SQVTM, ANQGSEA. The CDR3 totals 13 residues. Unmatched junction bases numbered 3, after V lost 7 bases and J lost 6 bases. The chain's CDR3 is CSGLAGGKDTQYF. DNA for the CDR3: TGCAGCGGACTAGCGGGGGGGAAGGATACGCAGTATTTT.

The rearrangement uses TRBV21-1 and TRBJ2-7. TRBV21-1 is a recognized pseudogene. The CDR3 runs 12 residues. The CDR3 DNA is TGTGCCAGCAGTTCTAAGGACGAGGAGCAGTACTTC. Its protein product is CASSSKDEEQYF.

Here the CDR3 reads CASSPKGGWDSPLHF. For the CDR3, the DNA is TGCGCCAGCAGCCCGAAGGGGGGCTGGGATTCACCCCTCCACTTT. The V call is TRBV5-1, the J call TRBJ1-6; D is possibly TRBD1 (6 bases). The CDR3 totals 15 residues. Germline V gene lookup returns CDR1 SGHRS and CDR2 YFSETQ. The V gene lost 4 bases and the J gene lost 8 bases, with 16 bases spanning the gap.

The J gene is TRBJ1-2, the V gene TRBV7-2; D remains ambiguous. The CDR3 is 13 amino acids. CDR1 is SGHTA and CDR2 is FQGNSA in the germline V gene. Trimming left V 3 bases short and J 1 base short, with 6 bases between. The CDR3 bases are TGTGCCAGCAGCTTTGGTTTTAACTATGGCTACACCTTC. Protein product: CASSFGFNYGYTF.

The rearrangement uses TRBV10-2 and TRBJ1-3; TRBD1 agrees at 7 bases. Germline trimming cut 5 bases from V and 3 bases from J; bases unmatched to any gene: 4. The CDR3 is 14 residues long. CDR1 is WSHSY, CDR2 SAAADI, per germline. The CDR3 sequence is CASSTGVLGNTIYF. CDR3 nucleotides: TGCGCCAGCAGTACAGGGGTTCTTGGAAACACCATATATTTT.

The rearrangement uses TRBV9 and TRBJ1-2; 11 bases are a match to TRBD1. The length of the CDR3 is 17 residues. Germline CDR1 is SGDLS and CDR2 is YYNGEE. With V trimmed by 4 bases and J by 0 bases, 8 bases remained unmatched. The CDR3: CASSPGDRGFANYGYTF. DNA of the CDR3: TGTGCCAGCAGCCCCGGGGACAGGGGGTTCGCTAACTATGGCTACACCTTC.

The CDR3 sequence is CASSQEDGGGFEQFF. In nucleotides, the CDR3 is TGCGCCAGCAGCCAAGAGGATGGCGGGGGGTTTGAGCAGTTCTTC. This rearrangement joins TRBV4-1 to TRBJ2-1; 8 nucleotides align to TRBD2. Trimming took 0 bases from V and 9 from J; bases not matched to a gene: 7. The germline V gene has CDR1 MGHRA and CDR2 YSYEKL. The CDR3 is 15 amino acids.

The gene calls are TRBV5-4 and TRBJ2-5; D may be TRBD1 or TRBD2 (6 bases each). The CDR3 totals 16 residues. Germline CDR1 reads SGHNT; CDR2 reads YYREEE (reference sequence). Trimming took 4 bases from V and 4 from J, leaving 20 bases between them. The CDR3 DNA follows: TGTGCCAGCAGCCTGCTTACAGGGCGGGGAGGAGAGACCCAGTACTTC. This gives the protein CASSLLTGRGGETQYF. The entire variable domain, with the rest obtained from reference TRBV5-4 and TRBJ2-5, is as follows: ETGVTQSPTHLIKTRGQQVTLRCSSQSGHNTVSWYQQALGQGPQFIFQYYREEENGRGNFPPRFSGLQFPNYSSELNVNALELDDSALYLCASSLLTGRGGETQYFGPGTRLLVL.

This sequence joins TRBV5-1 and TRBJ1-2; no reliable D call. The CDR3 runs to 13 residues. Trimming cost V 2 bases and J 6 bases, with 11 bases left between them. The germline gives CDR1 SGHRS, CDR2 YFSETQ. The CDR3 DNA reads as TGCGCCAGCAGCTTCGCTACAAACGATGGCTACACCTTC. Residues: CASSFATNDGYTF.

This chain uses TRBV28 with TRBJ1-6; 10 positions agree with TRBD1. V shed 6 bases, J shed 7 bases, and the junction held 6 bases outside the gene matches. CDR3 length: 15 residues. Germline CDR1 MDHEN, CDR2 SYDVKM. The CDR3, as DNA: TGTGCCAGCAGCCGACAGGGGGCGAGAAATTCACCCCTCCACTTT. Translating gives CASSRQGARNSPLHF.

V is TRBV5-5 and J is TRBJ1-1, with D hard to call. V was shortened by 1 base and J by 0 bases, with 7 bases between the two germline ends. The CDR3 contains 14 residues. Germline CDR1 is SGHKS and CDR2 is YYEKEE (reference sequence). Here the CDR3 reads CASSLTVMNTEAFF. Written as DNA, the CDR3 is TGTGCCAGCAGCTTGACAGTCATGAACACTGAAGCTTTCTTT. The variable domain in full, completed from reference TRBV5-5 and TRBJ1-1, reads DAGVTQSPTHLIKTRGQQVTLRCSPISGHKSVSWYQQVLGQGPQFIFQYYEKEERGRGNFPDRFSARQFPNYSSELNVNALLLGDSALYLCASSLTVMNTEAFFGQGTRLTVV.

The chain joins TRBV27 to TRBJ2-2; TRBD1 might be the D (8 bases). The CDR3 is made up of 15 amino acids. The germline V gene encodes CDR1 MNHEY and CDR2 SMNVEV (reference sequence). Trimming removed 5 bases at V and 4 bases at J, with 14 bases between. The CDR3 loop is CASSVNRGGTGELFF. Here the CDR3 DNA reads TGTGCCAGCAGTGTGAACAGGGGGGGCACCGGGGAGCTGTTTTTT.

This chain uses TRBV5-1 with TRBJ2-5, with 11 bases that match TRBD1. The ends lost 0 bases at V and 4 bases at J; junction bases unmatched: 5. Germline CDR1 is SGHRS and CDR2 is YFSETQ. This CDR3 spans 16 amino acids. The CDR3 sequence: CASSLGRTGGRETQYF. The CDR3 DNA follows: TGCGCCAGCAGCTTGGGACGGACAGGGGGCCGAGAGACCCAGTACTTC.

The gene calls are TRBV7-9 and TRBJ1-5; a weak D match, TRBD1 (5 bases). Trimming pared 0 bases from V and 2 bases from J, leaving 8 bases between. Germline V CDR1 and CDR2: SEHNR, FQNEAQ (reference sequence). The length of the CDR3 is 15 residues. The CDR3, as DNA: TGTGCCAGCAGCTTAGCAGGGGCCGGCAATCAGCCCCAGCATTTT. Translation gives CASSLAGAGNQPQHF.

The genes are TRBV19 and TRBJ1-1, with 7 bases identical to TRBD1. The V segment lost 5 bases and the J segment 1 base; nucleotides outside the gene matches: 10. The CDR3 is made up of 16 amino acids. Germline CDR1 and CDR2: LNHDA and SQIVND (reference sequence). CDR3 sequence: CASSPSQGKWNTEAFF. The CDR3 bases are TGTGCCAGTAGTCCCTCACAGGGGAAGTGGAACACTGAAGCTTTCTTT.

V usage is TRBV7-2 and J usage is TRBJ2-2; 10 bases line up with TRBD2. Looked up from germline, CDR1 is SGHTA and CDR2 is FQGNSA. This CDR3 has 15 residues. Trimming at V came to 3 bases and at J to 6 bases, leaving 4 bases not matched to a gene. The CDR3 sequence is CASSFSGGAPGELFF. In DNA, the CDR3 is TGTGCCAGCAGCTTCAGCGGGGGGGCCCCCGGGGAGCTGTTTTTT.

V is TRBV9 and J is TRBJ1-6, with a tentative D call TRBD1 (5 bases). V was pared by 2 bases and J by 10 bases, with 7 bases between. This CDR3 spans 12 amino acids. CDR1 and CDR2 from the germline V gene are SGDLS and YYNGEE. CDR3 loop: CASSVQGSPLHF. CDR3 coding DNA: TGTGCCAGCAGCGTCCAGGGATCACCCCTCCACTTT.

This chain links TRBV27 with TRBJ1-5; TRBD1 matches at 7 bases. V gave up 3 bases and J gave up 0 bases; unmatched junction bases: 2. CDR3 length: 15 amino acids. CDR1 is MNHEY and CDR2 is SMNVEV in the germline V gene (reference sequence). CDR3 DNA: TGTGCCAGCAGTTTGGGGACAGATAGCAATCAGCCCCAGCATTTT. Translating it yields CASSLGTDSNQPQHF.

The chain couples TRBV27 to TRBJ2-3, with D uncertain. V lost 5 bases and J 6 bases, leaving 12 bases between the germline ends. CDR3 length equals 13 residues. Germline CDR1 MNHEY, CDR2 SMNVEV (reference sequence). DNA of the CDR3: TGTGCCAGCAGTCCGAACTACCGGGATACGCAGTATTTT. Translating it yields CASSPNYRDTQYF.

The genes are TRBV2 and TRBJ1-6; the match to TRBD1 covers 7 bases. Germline assignment: CDR1 SNHLY and CDR2 FYNNEI. J lost 6 bases, V lost 7 bases, and 6 bases had no gene match. The CDR3 is 14 amino acids. The CDR3 region has the DNA TGTGCCAGCAAGGGGACAGCCCGTAATTCACCCCTCCACTTT. This gives the protein CASKGTARNSPLHF.

The chain uses TRBV5-1 and TRBJ2-7; 8 bases are shared with TRBD1. This CDR3 spans 17 amino acids. Trimming cost V 4 bases and J 0 bases; bases outside gene matches: 12. CDR1 and CDR2 (germline): SGHRS, YFSETQ. The CDR3 coding sequence is TGCGCCAGCAGCCCCCCGACAGGGGATAGGAGCTCCTACGAGCAGTACTTC. The encoded protein is CASSPPTGDRSSYEQYF.

V and J are TRBV7-9 and TRBJ1-1; 7 nucleotides match TRBD1. CDR3 size: 16 residues. V gave up 3 bases and J gave up 0 bases; unmatched junction bases: 7. In germline, CDR1 is SEHNR, CDR2 FQNEAQ (reference sequence). The chain's CDR3 is CASSLTGTDMNTEAFF. CDR3 nucleotide sequence: TGTGCCAGCAGCTTGACCGGGACAGACATGAACACTGAAGCTTTCTTT.

The chain recombines TRBV6-6 with TRBJ1-1; D perhaps matches TRBD1 (5 bases). The V end lost 6 bases, the J end lost 6 bases, and 23 bases lay between the germline ends. CDR3 length equals 16 residues. Germline CDR1 reads MNHNY; CDR2 reads SVGAGI (reference sequence). The CDR3 nucleotides are TGTGCCAGCAGATACGAAATCAGGGCCTTGGGCGCTGAAGCTTTCTTT. Protein sequence: CASRYEIRALGAEAFF.